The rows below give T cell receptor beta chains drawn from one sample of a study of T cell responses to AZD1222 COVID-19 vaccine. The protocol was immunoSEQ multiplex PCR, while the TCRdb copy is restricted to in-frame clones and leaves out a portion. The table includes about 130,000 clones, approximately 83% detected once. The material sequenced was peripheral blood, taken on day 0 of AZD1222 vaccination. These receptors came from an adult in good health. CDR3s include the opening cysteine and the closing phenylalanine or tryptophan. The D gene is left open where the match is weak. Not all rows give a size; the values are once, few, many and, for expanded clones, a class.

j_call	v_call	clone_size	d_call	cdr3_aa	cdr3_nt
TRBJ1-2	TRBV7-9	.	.	CASKQGTNYGYTF	TGTGCCAGCAAACAGGGAACGAACTATGGCTACACCTTC
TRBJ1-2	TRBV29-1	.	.	CSVGGDYGYTF	TGCAGCGTTGGGGGGGACTATGGCTACACCTTC
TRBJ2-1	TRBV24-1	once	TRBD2	CATSDPGLAGAYEQFF	TGTGCCACCAGTGATCCGGGACTAGCGGGAGCCTATGAGCAGTTCTTC
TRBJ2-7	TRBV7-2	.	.	CASSLVLRGLYEQYF	TGTGCCAGCAGCTTAGTCTTGCGGGGGCTCTACGAGCAGTACTTC
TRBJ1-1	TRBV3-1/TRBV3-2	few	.	CASSQMRGTEAFF	TGTGCCAGCAGCCAGATGCGAGGAACTGAAGCTTTCTTT
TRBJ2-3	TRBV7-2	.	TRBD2	CASSHRTSGRVTDTQYF	TGTGCCAGCAGCCACCGGACTAGCGGGAGGGTCACAGATACGCAGTATTTT
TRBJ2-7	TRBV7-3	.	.	CASSLSSDSFSYEQYF	TGTGCCAGCAGCTTAAGTTCGGACAGCTTCTCCTACGAGCAGTACTTC
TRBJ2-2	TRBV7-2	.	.	CASSHRVGTTTTGELFF	TGTGCCAGCAGCCACCGAGTGGGGACAACAACCACCGGGGAGCTGTTTTTT
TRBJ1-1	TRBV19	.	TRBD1	CASRPGTGGWSTEAFF	TGTGCCAGTAGGCCCGGGACAGGGGGTTGGAGTACTGAAGCTTTCTTT
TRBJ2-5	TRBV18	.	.	CASSPRRDWQETQYF	TGTGCCAGCTCACCCCGGAGGGATTGGCAAGAGACCCAGTACTTC
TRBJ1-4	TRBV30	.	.	CAWTPRTVTTNEKLFF	TGTGCCTGGACCCCCCGGACAGTCACAACTAATGAAAAACTGTTTTTT
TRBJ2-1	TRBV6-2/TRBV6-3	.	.	CASSYRTVSYNEQFF	TGTGCCAGCAGTTACCGGACCGTTTCCTACAATGAGCAGTTCTTC
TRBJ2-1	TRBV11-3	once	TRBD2	CASSLGTSGRGYNEQFF	TGTGCCAGCAGCTTAGGGACTAGCGGGAGGGGTTACAATGAGCAGTTCTTC
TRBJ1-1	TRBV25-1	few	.	CASSDQTVNTEAFF	TGTGCCAGCAGTGACCAAACAGTGAACACTGAAGCTTTCTTT
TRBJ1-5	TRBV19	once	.	CASSIGGAGQPQHF	TGTGCCAGTAGTATAGGAGGGGCGGGTCAGCCCCAGCATTTT
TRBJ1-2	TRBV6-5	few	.	CASNPSGYYGYTF	TGTGCCAGCAACCCTTCGGGGTACTATGGCTACACCTTC
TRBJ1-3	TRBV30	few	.	CAWRLTGTGNTIYF	TGTGCCTGGAGGCTAACGGGAACTGGAAACACCATATATTTT
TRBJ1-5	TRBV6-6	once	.	CASSFDRSSWPQHF	TGTGCCAGCAGTTTCGACCGCTCCTCATGGCCCCAGCATTTT
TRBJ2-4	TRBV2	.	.	CASSKDTPHSIQYF	TGTGCCAGCAGCAAGGACACCCCGCACTCGATTCAGTACTTC
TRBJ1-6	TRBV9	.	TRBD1	CASSVQGASYNSPLHF	TGTGCCAGCAGCGTACAGGGGGCCTCCTATAATTCACCCCTCCACTTT
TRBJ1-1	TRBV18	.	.	CASSPGFLNTEAFF	TGTGCCAGCTCACCTGGGTTCTTGAACACTGAAGCTTTCTTT
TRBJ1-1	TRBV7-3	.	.	CASSFGGNTEAFF	TGTGCCAGCAGCTTCGGAGGGAACACTGAAGCTTTCTTT
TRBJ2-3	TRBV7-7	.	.	CASSFTGATDTQYF	TGTGCCAGCAGCTTTACGGGGGCCACAGATACGCAGTATTTT
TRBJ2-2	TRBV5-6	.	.	CASSLGNGELFF	TGTGCCAGCAGCTTGGGGAACGGGGAGCTGTTTTTT
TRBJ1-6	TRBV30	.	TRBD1	CAWSGTGGSSYNSPLHF	TGTGCCTGGAGCGGCACAGGGGGTTCGTCCTATAATTCACCCCTCCACTTT
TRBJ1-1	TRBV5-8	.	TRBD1	CASSFPDRDTEAFF	TGTGCCAGCAGCTTCCCGGACAGGGACACTGAAGCTTTCTTT
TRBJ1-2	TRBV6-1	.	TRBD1	CASSEGVGQGAYGYTF	TGTGCCAGCAGTGAAGGTGTAGGCCAGGGGGCCTATGGCTACACCTTC
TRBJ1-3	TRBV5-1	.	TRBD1	CASSSTGTGTGLAYTIYF	TGCGCCAGCAGCTCTACCGGGACCGGGACAGGGTTGGCGTACACCATATATTTT
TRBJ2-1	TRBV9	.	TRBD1	CASSFGQGLYNEQFF	TGTGCCAGCAGCTTCGGACAGGGACTTTACAATGAGCAGTTCTTC
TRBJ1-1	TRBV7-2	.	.	CASSSNKNTEAFF	TGTGCCAGCAGCTCTAACAAGAACACTGAAGCTTTCTTT
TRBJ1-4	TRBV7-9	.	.	CASSHMESPRLFF	TGTGCCAGCAGCCACATGGAGTCCCCAAGGCTGTTTTTT
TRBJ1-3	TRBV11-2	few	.	CASIPQGRGNTIYF	TGTGCCAGCATCCCACAGGGTCGGGGAAACACCATATATTTT
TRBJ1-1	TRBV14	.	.	CASSQDLGFRTEAFF	TGTGCCAGCAGCCAAGACCTCGGGTTTCGCACTGAAGCTTTCTTT
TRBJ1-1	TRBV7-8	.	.	CASSLGSPIDTEAFF	TGTGCCAGCAGCTTAGGTAGTCCTATCGACACTGAAGCTTTCTTT
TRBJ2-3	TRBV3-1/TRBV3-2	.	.	CASSRRGSGDTQYF	TGTGCCAGCAGCCGGAGAGGGAGTGGAGATACGCAGTATTTT
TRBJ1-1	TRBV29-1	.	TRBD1	CSATDRGPEAFF	TGCAGCGCGACGGACAGGGGTCCTGAAGCTTTCTTT
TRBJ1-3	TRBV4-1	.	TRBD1	CASSQMWTGWIRFGNTIYF	TGCGCCAGCAGCCAGATGTGGACAGGGTGGATTCGGTTTGGAAACACCATATATTTT
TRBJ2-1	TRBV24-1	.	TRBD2	CATSTSGSGNEQFF	TGTGCCACCAGCACTAGCGGGAGTGGAAATGAGCAGTTCTTC
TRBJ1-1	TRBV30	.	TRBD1	CAWTPGTANTEAFF	TGTGCCTGGACACCCGGGACAGCGAACACTGAAGCTTTCTTT
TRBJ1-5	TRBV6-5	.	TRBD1	CASKAGGPDQPQHF	TGTGCCAGCAAGGCAGGGGGCCCGGATCAGCCCCAGCATTTT
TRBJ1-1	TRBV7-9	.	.	CASSSPGRNTEAFF	TGTGCCAGCAGCTCCCCCGGGAGGAACACTGAAGCTTTCTTT
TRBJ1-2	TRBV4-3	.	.	CASSQERGHGYTF	TGCGCCAGCAGCCAAGAACGGGGCCATGGCTACACCTTC
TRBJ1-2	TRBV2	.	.	CASSEARIGWGYTF	TGTGCCAGCAGTGAAGCACGAATCGGGTGGGGCTACACCTTC
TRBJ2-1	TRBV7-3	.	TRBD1	CASSLRGGTGVNEQFF	TGTGCCAGCAGCTTAAGGGGAGGGACAGGGGTTAATGAGCAGTTCTTC
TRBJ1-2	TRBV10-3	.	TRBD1	CAISERDRGSRGYTF	TGTGCCATCAGTGAGCGGGACAGGGGAAGTCGAGGCTACACCTTC
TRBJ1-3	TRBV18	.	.	CASSPEAGLLLGNTIYF	TGTGCCAGCTCACCCGAGGCGGGTCTATTACTTGGAAACACCATATATTTT
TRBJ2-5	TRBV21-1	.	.	CASSNRETQYF	TGTGCCAGCAGCAATAGAGAGACCCAGTACTTC
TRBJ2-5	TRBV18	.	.	CASSSRNGQETQYF	TGTGCCAGCTCATCACGAAATGGCCAAGAGACCCAGTACTTC
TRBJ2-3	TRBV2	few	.	CASSRLGRAPTDTQYF	TGTGCCAGCAGTCGATTAGGAAGGGCCCCCACAGATACGCAGTATTTT
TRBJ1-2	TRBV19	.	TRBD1	CASSPPGTGGLYGYTF	TGTGCCAGTAGTCCTCCCGGGACAGGGGGCCTCTATGGCTACACCTTC
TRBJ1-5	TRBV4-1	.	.	CASSRLWGISNQPQHF	TGCGCCAGCAGCCGATTATGGGGGATTAGCAATCAGCCCCAGCATTTT
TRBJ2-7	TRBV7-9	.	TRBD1	CASSLTGVSEQYF	TGTGCCAGCAGCCTGACAGGGGTCTCCGAGCAGTACTTC
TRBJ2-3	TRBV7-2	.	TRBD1	CASAVQGALGSDTQYF	TGTGCCAGCGCCGTACAGGGGGCCCTGGGTTCAGATACGCAGTATTTT
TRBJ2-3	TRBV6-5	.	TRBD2	CASSPGGYTDTQYF	TGTGCCAGCAGTCCGGGGGGGTACACAGATACGCAGTATTTT
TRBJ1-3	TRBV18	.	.	CASSPYTPGLRRDTIYF	TGTGCCAGCTCACCCTATACTCCGGGACTCAGGCGGGACACCATATATTTT